This record concerns one T cell receptor (beta chain) sequence. As handled by the study authors: Using reference gene primer amplification, nucleated cell counts were estimated. TCRdb's table, derived via immunoSEQ multiplex PCR, lists solely in-frame clones and lacks some. The V and J calls and clone size come from that table; D and trimming were worked out from the DNA. Of a few hundred thousand clones listed, about 92% are singletons. These data belong to a study of blood T cell repertoires in COVID-19. Those who participated ranged in age from roughly 18 to 100 years and resided in about 24 US areas. The CDR3 spans 15 residues. J gave up 1 base and V 4 bases, and 4 bases lay outside the gene matches. Germline V gene lookup returns CDR1 SGHAT and CDR2 FQNNGV.

The TCR comes from a woman in her twenties or thirties who had recovered from COVID-19. This sequence joins TRBV11-2 and TRBJ1-5; 7 nucleotides match TRBD1. Source material: PBMCs or T cells enriched from blood (not recorded which). The CDR3: CASSSGGASNQPQHF. CDR3 sequence (DNA): TGTGCCAGCAGCTCAGGGGGAGCGAGCAATCAGCCCCAGCATTTT.